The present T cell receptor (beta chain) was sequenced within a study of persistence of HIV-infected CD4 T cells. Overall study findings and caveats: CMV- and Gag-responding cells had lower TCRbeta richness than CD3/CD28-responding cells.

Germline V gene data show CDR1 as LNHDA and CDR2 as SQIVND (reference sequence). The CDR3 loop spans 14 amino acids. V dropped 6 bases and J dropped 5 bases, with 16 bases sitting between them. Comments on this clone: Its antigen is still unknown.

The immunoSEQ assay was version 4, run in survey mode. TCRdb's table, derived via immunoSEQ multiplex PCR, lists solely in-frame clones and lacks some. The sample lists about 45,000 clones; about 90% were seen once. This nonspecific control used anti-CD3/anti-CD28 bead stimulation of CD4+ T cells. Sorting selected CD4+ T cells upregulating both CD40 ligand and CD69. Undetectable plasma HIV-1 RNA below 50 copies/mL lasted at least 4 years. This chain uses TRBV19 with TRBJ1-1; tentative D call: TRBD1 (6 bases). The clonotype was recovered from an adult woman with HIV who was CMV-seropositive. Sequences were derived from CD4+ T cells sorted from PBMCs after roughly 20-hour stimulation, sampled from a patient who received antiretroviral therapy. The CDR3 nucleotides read TGTGCCAGTAGACACGGGGGCCTCGGGACTGAAGCTTTCTTT. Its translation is CASRHGGLGTEAFF.